This T cell receptor beta chain was identified during a study of vaccination effects on CD4 cells after COVID-19. This clone has only a few counts. The antigen remains unidentified. General study results and limits: The study found marked clonal contraction of infection- and vaccine-induced clones late after vaccination.

The method was immunoSEQ multiplex PCR; TCRdb's version includes in-frame clones alone and lacks a portion of them. The data show tens of thousands of clones, less than 85% seen once. Germline lookup yields CDR1 LNHNV and CDR2 YYDKDF (reference sequence). The CDR3 runs to 13 residues. Deletions cut 3 bases from V and 14 bases from J, with 19 bases between. Scientists isolated CD4+ T cells after a roughly 9-day culture period ended. The person's infection with SARS-CoV-2, confirmed by PCR, took place between March and December 2020. It was two doses of either the BNT162b2 or mRNA-1273 vaccine that participants received.

The clonotype was recovered from a human donor who had a prior SARS-CoV-2 infection. The sample consisted of CD4+ T cells from PBMCs cultured without peptide, taken after COVID-19 vaccination. The chain employs TRBV15 and TRBJ1-2; D may be TRBD1 (5 bases). The CDR3 DNA reads TGTGCCACCAGCAGGACAGACGGCCCCGGTGGTACCTTC. The encoded protein is CATSRTDGPGGTF.